This T cell receptor beta chain was profiled in a study of control samples from healthy donors and cancer patients. Sequencing was performed with immunoSEQ multiplex PCR; in TCRdb, only in-frame clones are kept and a portion is missing. The sample holds 50,000 or so clones, approximately 94% seen once. Trimming pared 1 base from V and 2 bases from J, leaving 3 bases between. This CDR3 contains 12 residues. In germline, CDR1 is SGHDT, CDR2 YYEEEE. This sequence joins TRBV5-6 and TRBJ2-5; the D is unclear. Sequences were obtained from blood. The receptor's source is a woman aged 18-30 years in good health. This CDR3 reads CASSLPQETQYF. The DNA of the CDR3 is TGTGCCAGCAGCTTGCCACAAGAGACCCAGTACTTC.